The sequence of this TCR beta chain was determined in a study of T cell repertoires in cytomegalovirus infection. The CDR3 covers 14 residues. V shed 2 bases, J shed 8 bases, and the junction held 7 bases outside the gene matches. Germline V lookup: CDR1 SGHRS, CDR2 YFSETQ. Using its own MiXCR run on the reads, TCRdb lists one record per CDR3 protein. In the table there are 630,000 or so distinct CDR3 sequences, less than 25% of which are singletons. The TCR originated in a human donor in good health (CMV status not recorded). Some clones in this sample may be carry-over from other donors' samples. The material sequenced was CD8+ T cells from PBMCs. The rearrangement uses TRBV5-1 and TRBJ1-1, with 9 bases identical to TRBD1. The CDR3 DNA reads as TGCGCCAGCAGCTTAACAACAGGGGGCAGGGAAGCTTTCTTT. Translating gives CASSLTTGGREAFF.